The clone carrying this T cell receptor beta chain has ten or more counts. What it recognizes is unknown. This sample is part of a study of CD8 T cells in ankylosing spondylitis. Germline V gives CDR1 ENHRY, CDR2 SYGVKD. V lost 7 bases and J lost 4, with 13 bases in between. This CDR3 spans 14 amino acids. Making the TCR beta libraries involved quantitative 5'-RACE with molecular barcodes. TCRdb redid the calling of the 5' RACE reads with MiXCR, one entry per CDR3 protein. The sample shows about 140,000 distinct CDR3 sequences, roughly 8% of them seen only once. General study results and limits: Clones tied to disease were said to be significantly enriched in matched ankylosing spondylitis synovial fluid. Previously reported in reactive arthritis synovial fluid and blood were some of the motif variants. Seemingly distinctive of ankylosing spondylitis blood was a TCR beta motif formed by eight highly homologous variants.

The chain is built from TRBV10-3 and TRBJ2-2; D possibly corresponds to TRBD2 (6 bases). The TCR comes from a male donor with ankylosing spondylitis. The sample consisted of synovial fluid, either unsorted or a sorted T cell fraction (not recorded which). The CDR3 reads CAITSGGVTGELFF. The CDR3 DNA follows: TGTGCCATCACCTCCGGGGGAGTCACCGGGGAGCTGTTTTTT.